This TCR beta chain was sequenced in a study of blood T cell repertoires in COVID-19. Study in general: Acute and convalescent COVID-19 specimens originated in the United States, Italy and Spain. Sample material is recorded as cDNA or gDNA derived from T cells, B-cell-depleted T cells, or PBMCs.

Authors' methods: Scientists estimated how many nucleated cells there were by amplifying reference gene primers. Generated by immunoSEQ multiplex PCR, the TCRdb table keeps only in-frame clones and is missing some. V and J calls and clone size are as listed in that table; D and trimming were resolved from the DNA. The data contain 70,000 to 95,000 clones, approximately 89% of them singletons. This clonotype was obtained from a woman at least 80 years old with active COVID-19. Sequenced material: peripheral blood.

CDR3: CAISEQNYEQYF. The CDR3 nucleotides are TGTGCCATCAGTGAGCAGAACTACGAGCAGTACTTC. This chain links TRBV10-3 with TRBJ2-7; no definite D call. Trimming removed 2 bases from V and 3 bases from J, with 5 bases in between. CDR1 ENHRY and CDR2 SYGVKD come from the germline V gene. The CDR3 extends over 12 amino acids.